This T cell receptor beta chain was sequenced in a study of tumor-infiltrating lymphocytes in primary liver carcinoma. About the study: Patients underwent surgical resection for primary liver carcinoma. General study points: The study found tumor-adjacent and tumor-blood pairs overlapped less than tumor region pairs.

Blood RNA originated from unsorted whole blood, with germline DNA additionally extracted. No patient had received treatment, and all had chronic HBV infection. Collection of roughly 4.4 milliliters of peripheral blood took place before surgery. A primer in the constant region served to generate TCR beta cDNA from 450 to 600 ng of total RNA. Three nested multiplex PCR rounds, a slightly modified ARM-PCR method, built the TCR beta libraries. The two initial PCR rounds, roughly 9 cycles each, used TRBV1-TRBV30 forward and C-beta reverse primers. Each CDR3 protein gets one entry after TCRdb re-called the multiplex PCR reads with MiXCR. The data show about 300,000 distinct CDR3 sequences, 55% to 65% seen once. This CDR3 contains 13 residues. Germline V gene data show CDR1 as SQVTM and CDR2 as ANQGSEA. V was shortened by 7 bases and J by 6 bases, with 17 bases between the two germline ends. Points on this clonotype: The antigen is undetermined.

The sample was peripheral blood. The TCR originated in a man aged 35 to 55 with primary liver carcinoma and hepatitis B virus infection. This rearrangement joins TRBV29-1 to TRBJ2-3, with unresolved D. The chain's CDR3 is CSADANQADTQYF. CDR3 nucleotides: TGCAGCGCTGATGCCAATCAGGCGGATACGCAGTATTTT.